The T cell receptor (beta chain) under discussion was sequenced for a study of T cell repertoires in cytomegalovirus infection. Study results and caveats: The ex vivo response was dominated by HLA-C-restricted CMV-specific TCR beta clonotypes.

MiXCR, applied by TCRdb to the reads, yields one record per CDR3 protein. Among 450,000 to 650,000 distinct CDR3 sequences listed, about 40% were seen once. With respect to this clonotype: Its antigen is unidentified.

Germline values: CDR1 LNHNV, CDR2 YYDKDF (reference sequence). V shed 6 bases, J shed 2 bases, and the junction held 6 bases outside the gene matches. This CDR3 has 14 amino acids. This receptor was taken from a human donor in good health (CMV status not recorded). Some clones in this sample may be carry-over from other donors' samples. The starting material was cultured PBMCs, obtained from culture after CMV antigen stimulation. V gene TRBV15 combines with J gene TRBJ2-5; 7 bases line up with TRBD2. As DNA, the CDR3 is TGTGCCACCAGTGGGGGGGGGGTGCAAGAGACCCAGTACTTC. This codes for CATSGGGVQETQYF.